The source of this T cell receptor (beta chain) is a study of T cell repertoires in cytomegalovirus infection. There are 16 residues in the CDR3. The V end lost 8 bases, the J end lost 0 bases, and 17 bases lay between the germline ends. This clonotype came up a few times. Its target is not known. TCRdb reprocessed the reads with MiXCR, giving one entry per CDR3 protein. The data hold 150,000 to 200,000 distinct CDR3 sequences, with about 20% observed a single time. The material sequenced was CD8+ T cells from cultured PBMCs, taken from culture after CMV antigen stimulation. The chain employs TRBV12-3 or TRBV12-4 and TRBJ2-1, with a weak D call TRBD2 (5 bases). This TCR came from a human donor in good health (CMV status not recorded). Some clones in this sample may be carry-over from other donors' samples. CDR3 protein: CASQPPGVPSYNEQFF. CDR3 DNA sequence: TGTGCCAGCCAACCGCCCGGGGTGCCCTCCTACAATGAGCAGTTCTTC.